The 30 T cell receptor beta chains below all came from one sample that was sequenced in a study of molecular identifiers for immune sequencing clone quantification. TCRdb ran MiXCR on the PCR reads and lists one entry per CDR3 protein. The repertoire has more than 550,000 distinct CDR3 sequences, roughly 25% of them found once; the top ten carry about 0.84%. The sequenced sample consisted of naive CD8+ T cells from blood, with Jurkat cell RNA spiked in. Subset given: FACS-sorted CD8+CD4-CCR7+CD45RA+ naive T cells. All receptors come from a human donor in good health. Some libraries in this study had Jurkat cell RNA spiked in.

This clonotype was seen more than once but under ten times. The chain carries TRBV27 and TRBJ2-3; TRBD2 agrees at 13 bases. V shed 5 bases and J 1 base; nucleotides not matched to a gene: 12. CDR1 MNHEY and CDR2 SMNVEV come from the germline V gene (reference sequence). The CDR3 totals 19 residues. The DNA of the CDR3 is TGTGCCAGCAGTCTCACTTTTCCGGGACTAGCGGGGCGCACAGATACGCAGTATTTT. Translation gives CASSLTFPGLAGRTDTQYF.

The chain carries TRBV27 and TRBJ2-1; D ambiguous. Germline V gene sequence: CDR1 MNHEY, CDR2 SMNVEV (reference sequence). Between the trimmed V and J ends, which lost 2 bases and 7 bases, there was a span of 24 bases. The CDR3 length is 18 residues. The CDR3 sequence: CASSLRRRSHVLNNEQFF. The CDR3 DNA follows: TGTGCCAGCAGTTTACGCCGCCGTTCGCACGTATTAAATAATGAGCAGTTCTTC.

Worth noting for this clonotype: One end of the junction fails to match germline, which may point to a read error. The chain is built from TRBV4-2 and TRBJ1-6; no definite D call. The length of the CDR3 is 15 residues. The germline V gene encodes CDR1 LGHNA and CDR2 YNFKEQ. For the CDR3, the DNA is TGTGCCAGCAGCCCTTTTTGGGAGCGAAATTCACCCCTCCCCTTT. Its translation is CASSPFWERNSPLPF.

The table lists this clonotype with many counts. The chain joins TRBV4-1 to TRBJ2-3, with 7 bases identical to TRBD2. The CDR3 sequence is 17 residues long. CDR1 MGHRA and CDR2 YSYEKL come from the germline V gene. V gave up 0 bases and J gave up 5 bases; unmatched junction bases: 11. The CDR3 reads CASSQERAGVVGDTQYF. Written as DNA, the CDR3 is TGCGCCAGCAGCCAAGAAAGGGCGGGAGTGGTCGGAGATACGCAGTATTTT.

This clonotype was counted ten times or more. V gene TRBV4-3 combines with J gene TRBJ2-7; D not certain. The germline V and J ends were trimmed by 4 bases and 2 bases, with 12 bases remaining between them. CDR3 length: 14 residues. Germline values: CDR1 LGHNA, CDR2 YSLEER. The CDR3 sequence: CASSPAWAAYEQYF. CDR3 bases: TGCGCCAGCAGCCCAGCCTGGGCAGCCTACGAGCAGTACTTC.

The chain uses TRBV13 and TRBJ2-7; 8 bases are a match to TRBD2. V was clipped by 5 bases and J by 4 bases; unmatched bases: 10. CDR3 length equals 15 residues. Germline-derived CDR1 and CDR2 are PRHDT and FYEKMQ (reference sequence). The CDR3 DNA reads TGTGCCAGCAGCCCCGGGACTAGTGGGATGTACGAGCAGTACTTC. Protein: CASSPGTSGMYEQYF.

The chain has TRBV30 and TRBJ2-5; TRBD1 or TRBD2 may be the D gene (5 bases each). CDR1 is GTSNPN and CDR2 is SVGIG in the germline V gene (reference sequence). The ends were cut back, 3 bases at V and 3 bases at J, with 11 bases in the middle. This CDR3 is 13 amino acids long. The CDR3 is CAWRGVEEETQYF. CDR3 in DNA: TGTGCCTGGAGGGGGGTGGAAGAAGAGACCCAGTACTTC. Drawing the rest from reference TRBV30 and TRBJ2-5, the complete variable domain is SQTIHQWPATLVQPVGSPLSLECTVEGTSNPNLYWYRQAAGRGLQLLFYSVGIGQISSEVPQNLSASRPQDRQFILSSKKLLLSDSGFYLCAWRGVEEETQYFGPGTRLLVL.

This clonotype was seen a handful of times. The V and J genes are TRBV9 and TRBJ2-5, with TRBD2 as a possible D gene (7 bases). The CDR3 loop spans 15 amino acids. V was pared by 6 bases and J by 4 bases, with 19 bases between. Germline CDR1 and CDR2: SGDLS and YYNGEE. CDR3 in DNA: TGTGCCAGCAATCAGGGTCGGGGGGCCTCAGAGACCCAGTACTTC. Its translation: CASNQGRGASETQYF.

This clonotype has just a few counts. V is TRBV20-1 and J is TRBJ2-1; the D gene could be TRBD1 or TRBD2 (6 bases each). This CDR3 has 13 amino acids. CDR1 is DFQATT and CDR2 is SNEGSKA in the germline V gene (reference sequence). Trimming left V 3 bases short and J 4 bases short, with 10 bases between. The CDR3 sequence: CSARKGGYNEQFF. CDR3 coding DNA: TGCAGTGCTAGGAAAGGGGGGTACAATGAGCAGTTCTTC.

This clonotype occurred many times. The CDR3 loop reads CASRPGPHQPQHF. CDR3 sequence (DNA): TGTGCCAGCCGGCCAGGCCCCCATCAGCCCCAGCATTTT. V is TRBV27 and J is TRBJ1-5; D remains unclear. V was cut by 8 bases and J by 5 bases, with 13 bases left in between. The germline V gene encodes CDR1 MNHEY and CDR2 SMNVEV (reference sequence). The CDR3 is 13 amino acids.

This clonotype was observed a handful of times. The CDR3 DNA reads as TGTGCCAGCAATACCCGCCAGGACAGCGCCTACTACGAGCAGTACTTC. Protein: CASNTRQDSAYYEQYF. V and J are TRBV27 and TRBJ2-7; possibly TRBD1 for D (6 bases). Germline CDR1 MNHEY, CDR2 SMNVEV (reference sequence). CDR3 size: 16 residues. Trimming took off 7 bases at V and 3 bases at J, with 22 bases between the two ends.

This clonotype was counted a few times. V and J are TRBV5-6 and TRBJ2-4; D uncertain. Per germline, CDR1 SGHDT and CDR2 YYEEEE. The CDR3 totals 11 residues. Between the trimmed V and J ends, which lost 0 bases and 8 bases, there was a span of 3 bases. CDR3 loop: CASSLADIQYF. The CDR3, as DNA: TGTGCCAGCAGCTTGGCGGACATTCAGTACTTC.

This clonotype was found many times. The gene calls are TRBV28 and TRBJ1-5, with D unclear. Germline CDR1 is MDHEN and CDR2 is SYDVKM. The CDR3 extends over 14 amino acids. V was pared by 4 bases and J by 5 bases, with 12 bases between. CDR3 sequence (DNA): TGTGCCAGCAGTTGGGCATTGCCTGATCAGCCCCAGCATTTT. Encoded protein: CASSWALPDQPQHF.

This clonotype was seen a few times. The chain carries TRBV12-3 or TRBV12-4 and TRBJ2-2; D possibly corresponds to TRBD1 (6 bases). Trimming took 4 bases from V and 0 from J, leaving 15 bases between them. CDR3 length: 17 residues. CDR3 residues: CASSSRDISTNTGELFF. In nucleotides, the CDR3 is TGTGCCAGCAGTTCGAGGGACATCTCAACGAACACCGGGGAGCTGTTTTTT.

At least ten counts were recorded for this clonotype. The V call is TRBV29-1, the J call TRBJ2-3; 9 positions match TRBD1. CDR3 length equals 17 residues. The V gene's germline CDR1 is SQVTM and CDR2 ANQGSEA. V lost 4 bases to trimming and J lost 4 bases; unmatched junction nucleotides: 15. The CDR3 DNA reads TGCAGCGTTGCCGGGACAGGGAGGCTTGATAGCCCAGATACGCAGTATTTT. Its protein product is CSVAGTGRLDSPDTQYF.

The V call is TRBV27, the J call TRBJ2-3, with D perhaps matching TRBD1 (6 bases). CDR3 length: 13 amino acids. The germline V gene has CDR1 MNHEY and CDR2 SMNVEV (reference sequence). V lost 7 bases, J lost 2 bases, and 10 bases lay in between. DNA for the CDR3: TGTGCCAGCACCCGGACAGTCACAGATACGCAGTATTTT. Translating it yields CASTRTVTDTQYF.

This clonotype was counted ten times or more. The V and J genes are TRBV12-3 or TRBV12-4 and TRBJ1-4; 12 bases match TRBD1. After removal of 3 bases from V and 10 bases from J, the junction contained 6 bases not matched to a gene. This CDR3 comprises 15 residues. The DNA for the CDR3 is TGTGCCAGCAGTTTCTTAGGGACAGGGGGCGGAAAACTGTTTTTT. It yields the protein CASSFLGTGGGKLFF.

This clonotype came up once. A read error may be the cause here, since a much bigger clone is one base away. This chain uses TRBV11-2 with TRBJ1-4; D unresolved. Germline CDR1 and CDR2: SGHAT and FQNNGV. The CDR3 loop spans 14 amino acids. CDR3 residues: CATLVGSTNEKPFF. The CDR3 nucleotides are TGTGCCACCCTCGTAGGATCAACTAATGAAAAACCGTTTTTT.

This clonotype was seen at least ten times. The rearrangement joins TRBV5-1 to TRBJ2-1; 11 bases align to TRBD1. Germline V gives CDR1 SGHRS, CDR2 YFSETQ. V was clipped by 4 bases and J by 8 bases; unmatched bases: 8. This CDR3 comprises 15 residues. As DNA, the CDR3 is TGCGCCAGCAGCCCCTGGACAGGGGGCTTGGATGAGCAGTTCTTC. This translates into CASSPWTGGLDEQFF.

The rearrangement uses TRBV7-9 and TRBJ1-2; perhaps TRBD1 as D (5 bases). The CDR3 has 15 amino acids. Trimming cost V 4 bases and J 7 bases, with 19 bases left between them. Looked up from germline, CDR1 is SEHNR and CDR2 is FQNEAQ (reference sequence). The CDR3 sequence: CASSSLDTLTGGYTF. For the CDR3, the DNA is TGTGCCAGCAGCTCCTTGGACACCTTAACTGGTGGCTACACCTTC.

The chain employs TRBV7-9 and TRBJ2-5, with TRBD1 matching 7 bases. The V gene end was trimmed by 2 bases and the J gene end by 5 bases; junction bases not matched to a gene: 8. CDR3 length: 15 amino acids. Germline-derived CDR1 and CDR2 are SEHNR and FQNEAQ (reference sequence). Here the CDR3 reads CASSLMKGARETQYF. CDR3 sequence (DNA): TGTGCCAGCAGCTTAATGAAGGGGGCGCGGGAGACCCAGTACTTC. The variable domain in full, completed from reference TRBV7-9 and TRBJ2-5, reads DTGVSQNPRHKITKRGQNVTFRCDPISEHNRLYWYRQTLGQGPEFLTYFQNEAQLEKSRLLSDRFSAERPKGSFSTLEIQRTEQGDSAMYLCASSLMKGARETQYFGPGTRLLVL.

This clonotype occurred a few times. At one end the junction does not follow the germline gene, possibly because of a read error. This chain links TRBV7-7 with TRBJ2-1; D might be TRBD2 (6 bases). CDR3 size: 13 residues. Germline V gene data show CDR1 as SSHAT and CDR2 as FNYEAQ (reference sequence). The CDR3 DNA sequence: TGTGCTAGCAGCTTGCGGGGTACTAATGAGCAGTTCTTC. Protein sequence: CASSLRGTNEQFF.

The table lists this clonotype with a count of one. The chain employs TRBV6-5 and TRBJ2-7, with a weak D call TRBD1 (6 bases). V was cut by 10 bases and J by 4 bases, with 17 bases left in between. Germline V gives CDR1 MNHEY, CDR2 SVGAGI. The CDR3 runs 13 residues. The CDR3 sequence is CATAPGHTYEQYF. Written as DNA, the CDR3 is TGTGCCACCGCTCCGGGACACACGTACGAGCAGTACTTC.

V is TRBV4-2 and J is TRBJ2-7; 7 nucleotides line up with TRBD1. CDR3 length equals 16 residues. CDR1 and CDR2 (germline): LGHNA, YNFKEQ. Trimming removed 2 bases from V and 3 bases from J; junction bases left unmatched: 10. CDR3: CASSQTLTGYVYEQYF. CDR3 bases: TGTGCCAGCAGCCAAACACTGACAGGGTATGTCTACGAGCAGTACTTC.

The chain couples TRBV7-9 to TRBJ1-2, with D unclear. Between the trimmed V and J ends, which lost 5 bases and 7 bases, there was a span of 14 bases. The CDR3 sequence is 13 residues long. From germline, CDR1 is SEHNR and CDR2 FQNEAQ (reference sequence). For the CDR3, the DNA is TGTGCCAGCAGCCCTATTTTGGGTGCTGGCTACACCTTC. Amino acid sequence: CASSPILGAGYTF.

With regard to this clonotype: A much larger clone sits a single nucleotide away, making a read error possible. This chain connects TRBV7-2 to TRBJ2-1; D is unclear. This CDR3 is 12 amino acids long. Germline V gene sequence: CDR1 SGHTA, CDR2 FQGNSA. The CDR3 region has the DNA TGTGCCAGCAGCTTAGTCTCCAATGAGCAGATCTTC. Translating gives CASSLVSNEQIF.

This clonotype was counted many times. The rearrangement links TRBV7-3 to TRBJ2-5, with a tentative D call TRBD1 (6 bases). Trimming pared 1 base from V and 4 bases from J, leaving 7 bases between. CDR1 and CDR2 (germline): SGHTA, FQGTGA. This CDR3 comprises 13 residues. CDR3: CASSLMGAETQYF. The CDR3 nucleotides are TGTGCCAGCAGCTTAATGGGGGCAGAGACCCAGTACTTC.

Comment on this clonotype: The junction does not match germline at one end; this may be a read error. The chain links TRBV7-6 to TRBJ2-2; D is perhaps TRBD1 or TRBD2 (6 bases each). The germline gives CDR1 SGHVS, CDR2 FNYEAQ. This CDR3 has 15 residues. The CDR3 region is CASSLTGGDTGALFF. The CDR3 nucleotides are TGTGCCAGCAGCCTCACAGGAGGGGACACCGGGGCGCTGTTTTTT.

The table lists this clonotype with a few counts. The chain is built from TRBV10-3 and TRBJ2-1; 8 bases line up with TRBD1. J was trimmed by 8 bases and V by 2 bases; bases with no gene match: 5. This CDR3 contains 14 residues. Germline CDR1 ENHRY, CDR2 SYGVKD. Written as DNA, the CDR3 is TGTGCCATCAGTGAGGGGGACAGGTATGATGAGCAGTTCTTC. It specifies CAISEGDRYDEQFF.

This clonotype was seen a handful of times. With a much larger clone just one base away, this may be a read error. The chain joins TRBV9 to TRBJ2-1; unclear D gene. CDR1 and CDR2 from the germline V gene are SGDLS and YYNGEE. This CDR3 is 12 amino acids long. Trimming removed 4 bases at V and 6 bases at J, with 8 bases between. The CDR3 is CASSTDCNEQFF. The CDR3 DNA sequence: TGTGCCAGCAGCACCGACTGCAATGAGCAGTTCTTC. The full variable domain, with the rest looked up from reference TRBV9 and TRBJ2-1, is DSGVTQTPKHLITATGQRVTLRCSPRSGDLSVYWYQQSLDQGLQFLIQYYNGEERAKGNILERFSAQQFPDLHSELNLSSLELGDSALYFCASSTDCNEQFFGPGTRLTVL.